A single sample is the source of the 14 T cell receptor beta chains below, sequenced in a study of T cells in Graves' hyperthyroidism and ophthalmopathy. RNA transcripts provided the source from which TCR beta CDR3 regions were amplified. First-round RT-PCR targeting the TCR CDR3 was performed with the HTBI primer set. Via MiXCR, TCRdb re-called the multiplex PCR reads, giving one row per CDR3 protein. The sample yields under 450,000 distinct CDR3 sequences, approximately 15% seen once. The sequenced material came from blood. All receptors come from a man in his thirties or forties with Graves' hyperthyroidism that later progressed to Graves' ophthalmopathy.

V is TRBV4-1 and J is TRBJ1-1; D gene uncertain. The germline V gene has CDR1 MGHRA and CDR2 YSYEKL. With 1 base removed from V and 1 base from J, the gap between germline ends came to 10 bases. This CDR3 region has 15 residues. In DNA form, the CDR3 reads TGCGCCAGCAGCCAAGTGGGAGGACGGAACACTGAAGCTTTCTTT. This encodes CASSQVGGRNTEAFF.

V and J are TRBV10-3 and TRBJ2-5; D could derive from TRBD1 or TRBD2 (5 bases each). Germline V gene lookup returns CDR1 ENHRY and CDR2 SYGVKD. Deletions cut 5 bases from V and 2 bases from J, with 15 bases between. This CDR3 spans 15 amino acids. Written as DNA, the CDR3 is TGTGCCATCAGTTCCGGGCCCGGGGCTCAAGAGACCCAGTACTTC. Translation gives CAISSGPGAQETQYF.

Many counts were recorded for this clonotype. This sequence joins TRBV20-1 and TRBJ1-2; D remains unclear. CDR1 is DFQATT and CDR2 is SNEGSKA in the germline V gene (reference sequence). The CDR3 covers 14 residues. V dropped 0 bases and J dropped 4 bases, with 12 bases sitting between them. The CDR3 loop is CSARDGGFGYGYTF. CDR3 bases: TGCAGTGCTAGAGATGGAGGGTTCGGCTATGGCTACACCTTC.

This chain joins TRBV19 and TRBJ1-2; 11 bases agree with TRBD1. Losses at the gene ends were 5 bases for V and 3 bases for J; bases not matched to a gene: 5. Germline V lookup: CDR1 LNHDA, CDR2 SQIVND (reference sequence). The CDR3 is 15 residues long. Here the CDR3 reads CASSVPGQGDYGYTF. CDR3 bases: TGTGCCAGTAGTGTACCGGGACAGGGGGACTATGGCTACACCTTC.

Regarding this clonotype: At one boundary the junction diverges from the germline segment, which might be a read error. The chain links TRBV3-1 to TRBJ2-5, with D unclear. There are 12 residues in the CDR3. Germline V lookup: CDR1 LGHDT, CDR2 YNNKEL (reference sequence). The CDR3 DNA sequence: TGTGCCAGCGGCCAAGAGCAGGAGACCCAATACTTC. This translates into CASGQEQETQYF.

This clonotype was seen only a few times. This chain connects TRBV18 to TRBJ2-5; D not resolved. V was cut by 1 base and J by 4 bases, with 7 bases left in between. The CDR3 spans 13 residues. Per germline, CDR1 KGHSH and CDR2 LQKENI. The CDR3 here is CASSPRTAETQYF. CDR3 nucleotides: TGTGCCAGCTCACCACGAACTGCAGAGACCCAGTACTTC.

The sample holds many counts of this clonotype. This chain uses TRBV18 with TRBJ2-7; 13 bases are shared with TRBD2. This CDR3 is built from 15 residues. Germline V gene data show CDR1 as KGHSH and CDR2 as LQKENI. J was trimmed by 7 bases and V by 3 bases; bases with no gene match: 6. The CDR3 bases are TGTGCCAGCTCACCCCCGGGACTAGCGGGGTTTGAGCAGTACTTC. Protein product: CASSPPGLAGFEQYF.

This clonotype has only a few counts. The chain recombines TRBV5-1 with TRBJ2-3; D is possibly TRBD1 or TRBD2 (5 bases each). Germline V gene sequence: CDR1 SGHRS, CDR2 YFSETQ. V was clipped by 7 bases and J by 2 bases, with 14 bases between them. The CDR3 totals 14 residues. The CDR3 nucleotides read TGCGCCAGCCGGGGCAGGGCTAACACAGATACGCAGTATTTT. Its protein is CASRGRANTDTQYF.

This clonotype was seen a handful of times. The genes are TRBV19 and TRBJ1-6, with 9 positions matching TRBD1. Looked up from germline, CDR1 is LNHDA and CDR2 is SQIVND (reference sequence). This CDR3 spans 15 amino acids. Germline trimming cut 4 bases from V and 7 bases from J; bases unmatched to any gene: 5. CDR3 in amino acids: CASSTMDRGNSPLHF. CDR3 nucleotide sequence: TGTGCCAGTAGTACGATGGACAGGGGAAATTCACCCCTCCACTTT.

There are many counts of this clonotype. CDR3 in amino acids: CAWSVSNTEAFF. The CDR3 DNA reads TGTGCCTGGAGTGTCTCGAACACTGAAGCTTTCTTT. V and J are TRBV30 and TRBJ1-1, with D unresolved. This CDR3 has 12 residues. Between the trimmed V and J ends, which lost 0 bases and 1 base, there was a span of 3 bases. Per germline, CDR1 GTSNPN and CDR2 SVGIG (reference sequence). Complete variable domain (other parts from reference TRBV30 and TRBJ1-1): SQTIHQWPATLVQPVGSPLSLECTVEGTSNPNLYWYRQAAGRGLQLLFYSVGIGQISSEVPQNLSASRPQDRQFILSSKKLLLSDSGFYLCAWSVSNTEAFFGQGTRLTVV.

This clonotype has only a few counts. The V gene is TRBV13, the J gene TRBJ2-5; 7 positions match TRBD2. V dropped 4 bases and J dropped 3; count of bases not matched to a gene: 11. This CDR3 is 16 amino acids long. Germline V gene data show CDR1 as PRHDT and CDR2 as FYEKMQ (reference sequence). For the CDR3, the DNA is TGTGCCAGCAGCTCGCGGGCCACGGGAGGAGAAGAGACCCAGTACTTC. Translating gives CASSSRATGGEETQYF.

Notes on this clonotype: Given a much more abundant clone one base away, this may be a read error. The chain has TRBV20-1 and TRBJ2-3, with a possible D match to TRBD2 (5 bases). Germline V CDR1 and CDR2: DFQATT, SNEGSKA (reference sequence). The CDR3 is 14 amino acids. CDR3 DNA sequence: TGCAGTGCTAGAGGCCCCTCTAGCACAGATACGGAGTATTTT. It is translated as CSARGPSSTDTEYF.

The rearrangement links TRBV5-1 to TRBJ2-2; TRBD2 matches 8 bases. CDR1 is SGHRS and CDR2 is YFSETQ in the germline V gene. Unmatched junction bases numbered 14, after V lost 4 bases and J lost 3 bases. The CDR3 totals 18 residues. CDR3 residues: CASSVGVGRGADTGELFF. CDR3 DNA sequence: TGCGCCAGCAGCGTGGGGGTGGGGCGGGGGGCCGACACCGGGGAGCTGTTTTTT.

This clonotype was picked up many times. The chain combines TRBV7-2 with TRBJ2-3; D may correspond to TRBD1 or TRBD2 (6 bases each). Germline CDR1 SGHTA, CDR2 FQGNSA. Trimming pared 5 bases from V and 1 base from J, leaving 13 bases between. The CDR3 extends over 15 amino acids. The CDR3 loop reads CASSSWRGGTDTQYF. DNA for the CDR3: TGTGCCAGCAGCAGTTGGAGGGGGGGCACAGATACGCAGTATTTT.